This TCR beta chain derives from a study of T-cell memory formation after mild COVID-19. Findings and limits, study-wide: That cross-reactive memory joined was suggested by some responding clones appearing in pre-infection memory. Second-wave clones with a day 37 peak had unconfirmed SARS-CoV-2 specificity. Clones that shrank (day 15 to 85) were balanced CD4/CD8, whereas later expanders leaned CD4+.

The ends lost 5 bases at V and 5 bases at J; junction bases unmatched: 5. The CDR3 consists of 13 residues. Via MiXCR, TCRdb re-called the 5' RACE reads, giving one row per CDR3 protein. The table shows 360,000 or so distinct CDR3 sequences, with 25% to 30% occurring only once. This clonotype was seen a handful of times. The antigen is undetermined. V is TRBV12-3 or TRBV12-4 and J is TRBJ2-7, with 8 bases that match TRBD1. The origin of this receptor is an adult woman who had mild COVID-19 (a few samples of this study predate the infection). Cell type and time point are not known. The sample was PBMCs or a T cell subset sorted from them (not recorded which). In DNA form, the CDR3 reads TGTGCCAGCAGTATGGACAGGGAACACGAGCAGTACTTC. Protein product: CASSMDREHEQYF.